The clone carrying this T cell receptor (beta chain) was picked up many times. Its antigen is currently unknown. The germline V gene encodes CDR1 LGHNA and CDR2 YSLEER. The CDR3 runs 13 residues. The V end was cut by 4 bases, the J end by 4 bases, with 10 bases between. These data come from a study of T cell repertoires in cytomegalovirus infection. One entry per CDR3 protein, called by TCRdb with MiXCR from the reads. The data show about 250,000 distinct CDR3 sequences, 6.5% seen once. Notes on the study in general: Cumulative public TCR beta family frequency identified CMV carriers with the relevant HLA. Dominating the ex vivo response were HLA-C-restricted CMV-specific TCR beta clonotypes.

The sample was PBMCs. V is TRBV4-3 and J is TRBJ1-1; the D is unclear. The receptor's source is a human donor in good health (CMV status not recorded). Some clones in this sample may be carry-over from other donors' samples. The CDR3: CASSLYRVTEAFF. The CDR3 nucleotides are TGCGCCAGCAGCCTATATCGGGTCACTGAAGCTTTCTTT.